The present T cell receptor (beta chain) was sequenced within a study of PD-1 blockade in classical Hodgkin lymphoma. TCRdb keeps only in-frame clones here, not all; method: immunoSEQ multiplex PCR. The table records 75,000 to 100,000 clones, about four fifths of them present only once. Relapse after autologous stem cell transplantation occurred in every patient, and brentuximab vedotin exposure varied. The sequences come from peripheral blood mononuclear cells (PBMCs), collected before the second cycle of nivolumab. The clonotype originates from a human donor with classical Hodgkin lymphoma.

This CDR3 is CASSSRGRTANEQFF. In DNA, the CDR3 is TGTGCCAGCAGCTCCAGGGGGCGGACAGCCAATGAGCAGTTCTTC. V usage is TRBV7-2 and J usage is TRBJ2-1, with 8 bases lining up with TRBD1. The CDR3 covers 15 residues. The ends lost 4 bases at V and 6 bases at J; junction bases unmatched: 8. Germline V gene lookup returns CDR1 SGHTA and CDR2 FQGNSA. The variable domain in full, with the rest retrieved from reference TRBV7-2 and TRBJ2-1, is GAGVSQSPSNKVTEKGKDVELRCDPISGHTALYWYRQSLGQGLEFLIYFQGNSAPDKSGLPSDRFSAERTGGSVSTLTIQRTQQEDSAVYLCASSSRGRTANEQFFGPGTRLTVL.